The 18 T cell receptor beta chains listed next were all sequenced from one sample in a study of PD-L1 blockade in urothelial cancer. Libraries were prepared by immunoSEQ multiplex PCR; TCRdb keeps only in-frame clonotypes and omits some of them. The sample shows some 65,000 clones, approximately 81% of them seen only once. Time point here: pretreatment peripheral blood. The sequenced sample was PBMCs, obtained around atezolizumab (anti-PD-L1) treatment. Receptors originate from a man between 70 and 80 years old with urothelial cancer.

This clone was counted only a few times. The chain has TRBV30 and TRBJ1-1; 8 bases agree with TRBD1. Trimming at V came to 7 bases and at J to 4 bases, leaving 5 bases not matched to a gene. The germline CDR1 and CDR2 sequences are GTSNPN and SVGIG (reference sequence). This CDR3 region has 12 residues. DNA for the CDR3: TGTGCCTTGGACAGGGCCAGCACTGAAGCTTTCTTT. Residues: CALDRASTEAFF.

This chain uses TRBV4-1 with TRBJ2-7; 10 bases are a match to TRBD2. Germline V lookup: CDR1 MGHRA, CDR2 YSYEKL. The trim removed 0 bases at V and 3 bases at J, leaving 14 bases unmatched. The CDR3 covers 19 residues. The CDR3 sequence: CASSQENWGVGTSVYEQYF. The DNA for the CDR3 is TGCGCCAGCAGCCAAGAGAATTGGGGTGTAGGGACTAGCGTCTACGAGCAGTACTTC.

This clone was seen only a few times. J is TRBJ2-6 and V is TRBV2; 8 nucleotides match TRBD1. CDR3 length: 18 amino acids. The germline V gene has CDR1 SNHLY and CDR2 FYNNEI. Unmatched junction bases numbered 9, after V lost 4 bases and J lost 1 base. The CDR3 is CASSASGQESSGANVLTF. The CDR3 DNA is TGTGCCAGCAGTGCATCGGGACAGGAATCATCTGGGGCCAACGTCCTGACTTTC.

The DNA of the CDR3 is TGCAGCGCTGGGGGGGGGCGAGGTCAGCCCCAGCATTTT. This gives the protein CSAGGGRGQPQHF. The chain links TRBV29-1 to TRBJ1-5, with D possibly TRBD1 on 6 matching bases. Germline V gives CDR1 SQVTM, CDR2 ANQGSEA. The germline V and J ends were trimmed by 7 bases and 6 bases, with 16 bases remaining between them. CDR3 length: 13 amino acids.

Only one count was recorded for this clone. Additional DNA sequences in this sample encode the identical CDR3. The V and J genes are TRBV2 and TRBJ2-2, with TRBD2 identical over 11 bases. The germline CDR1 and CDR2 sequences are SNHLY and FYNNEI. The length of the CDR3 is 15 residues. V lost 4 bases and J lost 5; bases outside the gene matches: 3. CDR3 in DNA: TGTGCCAGCAGTGGGCTAGCGGGAGGAACCGGGGAGCTGTTTTTT. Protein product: CASSGLAGGTGELFF. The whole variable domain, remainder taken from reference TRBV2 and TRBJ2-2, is EPEVTQTPSHQVTQMGQEVILRCVPISNHLYFYWYRQILGQKVEFLVSFYNNEISEKSEIFDDQFSVERPDGSNFTLKIRSTKLEDSAMYFCASSGLAGGTGELFFGEGSRLTVL.

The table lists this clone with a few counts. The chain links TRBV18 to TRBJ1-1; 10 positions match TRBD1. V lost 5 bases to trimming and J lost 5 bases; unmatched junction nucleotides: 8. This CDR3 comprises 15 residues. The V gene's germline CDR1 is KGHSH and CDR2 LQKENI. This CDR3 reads CASSRTGQGYTEAFF. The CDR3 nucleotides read TGTGCCAGCTCAAGAACGGGACAGGGGTATACTGAAGCTTTCTTT.

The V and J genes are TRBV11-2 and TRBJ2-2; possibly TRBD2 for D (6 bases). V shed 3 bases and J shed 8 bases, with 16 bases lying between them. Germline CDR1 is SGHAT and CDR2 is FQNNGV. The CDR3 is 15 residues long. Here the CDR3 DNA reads TGTGCCAGCAGCTTGCCGGGCTTCGGGACTGGGGAGCTGTTTTTT. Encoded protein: CASSLPGFGTGELFF.

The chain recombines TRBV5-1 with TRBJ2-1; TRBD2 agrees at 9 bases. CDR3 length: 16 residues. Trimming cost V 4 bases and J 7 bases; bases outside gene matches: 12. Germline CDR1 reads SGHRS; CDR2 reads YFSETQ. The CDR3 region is CASSPGSGSQRNEQFF. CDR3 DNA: TGCGCCAGCAGCCCGGGTAGCGGGAGTCAGCGGAATGAGCAGTTCTTC.

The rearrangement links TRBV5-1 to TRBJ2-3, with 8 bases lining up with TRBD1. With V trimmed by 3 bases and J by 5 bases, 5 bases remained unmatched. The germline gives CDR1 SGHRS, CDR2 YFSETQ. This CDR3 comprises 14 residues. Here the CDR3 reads CASSSHTGGDTQYF. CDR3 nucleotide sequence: TGCGCCAGCAGCTCCCATACAGGGGGAGATACGCAGTATTTT.

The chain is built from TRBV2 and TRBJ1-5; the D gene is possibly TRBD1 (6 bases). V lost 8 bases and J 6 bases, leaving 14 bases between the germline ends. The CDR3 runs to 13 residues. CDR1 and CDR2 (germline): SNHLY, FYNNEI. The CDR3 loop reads CASSLGGAQPQHF. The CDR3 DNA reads TGTGCCAGCTCTTTGGGGGGGGCTCAGCCCCAGCATTTT.

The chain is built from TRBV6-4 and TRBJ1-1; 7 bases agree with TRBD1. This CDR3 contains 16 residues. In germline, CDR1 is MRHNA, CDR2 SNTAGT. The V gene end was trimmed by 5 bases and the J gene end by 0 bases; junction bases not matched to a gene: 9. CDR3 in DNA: TGTGCCAGCAGTCCCGCGGGAGGGGGCCTGAACACTGAAGCTTTCTTT. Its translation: CASSPAGGGLNTEAFF.

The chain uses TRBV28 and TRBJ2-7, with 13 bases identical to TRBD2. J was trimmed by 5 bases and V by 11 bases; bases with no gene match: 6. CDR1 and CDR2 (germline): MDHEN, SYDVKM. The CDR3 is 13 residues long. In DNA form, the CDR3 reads TGTGCCGGAGGGACTAGCGGGATTCACGAGCAGTACTTC. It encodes CAGGTSGIHEQYF. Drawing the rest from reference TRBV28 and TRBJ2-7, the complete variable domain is DVKVTQSSRYLVKRTGEKVFLECVQDMDHENMFWYRQDPGLGLRLIYFSYDVKMKEKGDIPEGYSVSREKKERFSLILESASTNQTSMYLCAGGTSGIHEQYFGPGTRLTVT.

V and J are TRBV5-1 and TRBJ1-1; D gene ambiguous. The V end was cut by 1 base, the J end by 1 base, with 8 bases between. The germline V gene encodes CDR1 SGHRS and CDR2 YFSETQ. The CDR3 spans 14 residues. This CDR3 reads CASSLQQKNTEAFF. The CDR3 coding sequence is TGCGCCAGCAGCTTGCAACAGAAGAACACTGAAGCTTTCTTT.

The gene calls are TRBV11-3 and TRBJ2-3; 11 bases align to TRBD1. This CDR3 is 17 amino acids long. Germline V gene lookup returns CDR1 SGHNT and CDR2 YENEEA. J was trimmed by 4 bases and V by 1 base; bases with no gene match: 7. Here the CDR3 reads CASSLGTGQGAADTQYF. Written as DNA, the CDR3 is TGTGCCAGCAGCTTAGGGACCGGACAGGGGGCGGCAGATACGCAGTATTTT.

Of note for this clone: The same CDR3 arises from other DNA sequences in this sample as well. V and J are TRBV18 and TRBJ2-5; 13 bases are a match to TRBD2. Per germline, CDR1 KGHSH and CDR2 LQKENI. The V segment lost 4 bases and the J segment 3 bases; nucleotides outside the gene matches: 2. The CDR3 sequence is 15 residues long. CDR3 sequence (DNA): TGTGCCAGCTCACTCGGACTAGCGGGGGAAGAGACCCAGTACTTC. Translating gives CASSLGLAGEETQYF.

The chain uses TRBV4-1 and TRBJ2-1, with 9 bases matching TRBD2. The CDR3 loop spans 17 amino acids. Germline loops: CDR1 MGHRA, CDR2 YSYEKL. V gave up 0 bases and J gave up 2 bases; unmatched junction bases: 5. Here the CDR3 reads CASSQDRPSGAYNEQFF. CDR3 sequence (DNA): TGCGCCAGCAGCCAAGATCGGCCTAGCGGGGCCTACAATGAGCAGTTCTTC.

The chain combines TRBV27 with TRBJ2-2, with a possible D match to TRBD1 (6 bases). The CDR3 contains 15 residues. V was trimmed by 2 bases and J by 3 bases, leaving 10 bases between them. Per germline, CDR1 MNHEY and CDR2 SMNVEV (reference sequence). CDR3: CASSLVQGYTGELFF. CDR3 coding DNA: TGTGCCAGCAGTTTAGTCCAGGGGTACACCGGGGAGCTGTTTTTT.

CDR3 in amino acids: CASSPPSGHPGFLVNTIYF. The CDR3 DNA reads TGTGCCAGCTCACCACCATCGGGACATCCAGGATTTCTAGTAAACACCATATATTTT. This chain uses TRBV18 with TRBJ1-3, with D maybe TRBD1 (6 bases). Per germline, CDR1 KGHSH and CDR2 LQKENI. The CDR3 covers 19 residues. With 0 bases removed from V and 6 bases from J, the gap between germline ends came to 24 bases. Complete variable domain (other parts from reference TRBV18 and TRBJ1-3): NAGVMQNPRHLVRRRGQEARLRCSPMKGHSHVYWYRQLPEEGLKFMVYLQKENIIDESGMPKERFSAEFPKEGPSILRIQQVVRGDSAAYFCASSPPSGHPGFLVNTIYFGEGSWLTVV.